These 22 T cell receptor beta chains were sequenced from one sample in a study of T cells after yellow fever vaccination. One entry per CDR3 protein, called by TCRdb with MiXCR from the 5' RACE reads. The sample holds about 320,000 distinct CDR3 sequences; approximately 12% are singletons and the top ten take about 3%. The specimen was CD4+ T cells sorted from PBMCs, collected 15 days after the yellow fever booster vaccination. These receptors were obtained from a man aged 18 to 29 who received the YFV17D yellow fever vaccine.

CDR3 DNA sequence: TGTGCCAGCAGTTTAGCCACAATCACCGGGGAGCTGTTTTTT. Residues: CASSLATITGELFF. The gene calls are TRBV12-3 or TRBV12-4 and TRBJ2-2, with D hard to call. V was pared by 0 bases and J by 4 bases, with 6 bases between. This CDR3 comprises 14 residues.

The chain combines TRBV5-1 with TRBJ2-4; the D gene is possibly TRBD1 (5 bases). Germline V gene sequence: CDR1 SGHRS, CDR2 YFSETQ. The CDR3 is made up of 15 amino acids. V lost 1 base and J lost 2, with 10 bases in between. CDR3 DNA: TGCGCCAGCAGCTTGTCCGGACAATCCAAAAACATTCAGTACTTC. This translates into CASSLSGQSKNIQYF.

The CDR3 sequence is CASSVDTFTEAFF. The CDR3, as DNA: TGTGCCAGCAGCGTGGACACCTTCACTGAAGCTTTCTTT. This chain joins TRBV7-2 and TRBJ1-1; tentative D call: TRBD1 (5 bases). The CDR3 sequence is 13 residues long. The V gene's germline CDR1 is SGHTA and CDR2 FQGNSA. Trimming removed 5 bases from V and 4 bases from J, with 11 bases in between.

The V call is TRBV7-8, the J call TRBJ1-6; TRBD1 might be the D (6 bases). Looked up from germline, CDR1 is SGHVS and CDR2 is FQNEAQ. Trimming stripped 5 bases from V and 9 bases from J, with 11 bases between. This CDR3 region has 13 residues. CDR3: CASSPRRGSPLHF. CDR3 in DNA: TGTGCCAGCAGCCCCCGCAGGGGTTCACCCCTCCACTTT.

The table lists this clonotype with a few counts. The chain carries TRBV29-1 and TRBJ1-1; the D gene is possibly TRBD1 (5 bases). The CDR3 extends over 14 amino acids. The germline CDR1 and CDR2 sequences are SQVTM and ANQGSEA. Trimming shortened V by 1 base and J by 0 bases, and 9 bases separated the two germline ends. CDR3 amino acids: CSVEVYRLNTEAFF. CDR3 in DNA: TGCAGCGTTGAAGTCTACAGGTTGAACACTGAAGCTTTCTTT. The full variable domain, with the rest looked up from reference TRBV29-1 and TRBJ1-1, is SAVISQKPSRDICQRGTSLTIQCQVDSQVTMMFWYRQQPGQSLTLIATANQGSEATYESGFVIDKFPISRPNLTFSTLTVSNMSPEDSSIYLCSVEVYRLNTEAFFGQGTRLTVV.

This clonotype has a handful of counts. The rearrangement joins TRBV20-1 to TRBJ1-2, with TRBD1 as a possible D gene (5 bases). V was clipped by 0 bases and J by 5 bases, with 7 bases between them. Germline assignment: CDR1 DFQATT and CDR2 SNEGSKA (reference sequence). The CDR3 covers 12 residues. The DNA for the CDR3 is TGCAGTGCTAGAGATCCAGGGTATGGCTACACCTTC. As protein: CSARDPGYGYTF.

The chain links TRBV4-2 to TRBJ2-5; maybe TRBD1 (6 bases). Germline V gene sequence: CDR1 LGHNA, CDR2 YNFKEQ. The CDR3 totals 14 residues. V was shortened by 0 bases and J by 5 bases, with 10 bases between the two germline ends. CDR3 sequence: CASSQDLQGETQYF. Here the CDR3 DNA reads TGTGCCAGCAGCCAAGATCTTCAGGGGGAGACCCAGTACTTC.

This chain uses TRBV15 with TRBJ2-7, with D tentatively TRBD2 (6 bases). This CDR3 region has 13 residues. The germline gives CDR1 LNHNV, CDR2 YYDKDF (reference sequence). V shed 0 bases and J shed 6 bases, with 9 bases lying between them. The CDR3 DNA reads as TGTGCCACCAGCAGAGATCTGGAGGGCGAGCAGTACTTC. It specifies CATSRDLEGEQYF.

The rearrangement joins TRBV6-5 to TRBJ1-1, with D perhaps matching TRBD1 (6 bases). The germline CDR1 and CDR2 sequences are MNHEY and SVGAGI. This CDR3 comprises 14 residues. V dropped 4 bases and J dropped 3 bases, with 12 bases sitting between them. CDR3 region: CASSSGAADTEAFF. In DNA form, the CDR3 reads TGTGCCAGCAGTTCAGGGGCGGCGGACACTGAAGCTTTCTTT.

The genes are TRBV20-1 and TRBJ2-4, with a weak D call TRBD1 (7 bases). The CDR3 has 15 amino acids. V was cut by 6 bases and J by 6 bases, with 21 bases left in between. Looked up from germline, CDR1 is DFQATT and CDR2 is SNEGSKA (reference sequence). CDR3 DNA sequence: TGCAGTGCCGTCGACGCCGGGACAGCGGGAAACATTCAGTACTTC. It is translated as CSAVDAGTAGNIQYF.

This clonotype was counted only a few times. The rearrangement joins TRBV7-9 to TRBJ1-5; no reliable D call. Trimming stripped 6 bases from V and 3 bases from J, with 12 bases between. CDR3 length: 14 amino acids. The germline V gene has CDR1 SEHNR and CDR2 FQNEAQ (reference sequence). For the CDR3, the DNA is TGTGCCAGCAGTAAGTATGGTGACAATCAGCCCCAGCATTTT. As protein: CASSKYGDNQPQHF.

The chain uses TRBV20-1 and TRBJ2-5; 7 nucleotides align to TRBD2. Germline values: CDR1 DFQATT, CDR2 SNEGSKA (reference sequence). V trimming: 7 bases; J trimming: 1 base; junction bases outside the gene matches: 6. This CDR3 is 13 amino acids long. CDR3 sequence reads: CSVGTGGQETQYF. As DNA, the CDR3 is TGCAGTGTCGGGACGGGGGGCCAAGAGACCCAGTACTTC.

This clonotype was counted ten times or more. The chain carries TRBV6-5 and TRBJ1-5, with 8 bases fitting TRBD1. This CDR3 region has 13 residues. J was trimmed by 7 bases and V by 6 bases; bases with no gene match: 5. Germline V gene data show CDR1 as MNHEY and CDR2 as SVGAGI. CDR3 sequence reads: CASRPGGGQPQHF. The CDR3 DNA reads TGTGCCAGCAGGCCAGGGGGCGGCCAGCCCCAGCATTTT.

This clonotype appeared a few times. This chain uses TRBV6-6 with TRBJ1-5; D is possibly TRBD1 (5 bases). CDR1 and CDR2 (germline): MNHNY, SVGAGI (reference sequence). Trimming took off 7 bases at V and 6 bases at J, with 16 bases between the two ends. This CDR3 has 14 amino acids. CDR3 region: CASTPIGAGQPQHF. The CDR3 region has the DNA TGTGCCAGCACCCCGATTGGGGCGGGTCAGCCCCAGCATTTT.

The chain uses TRBV5-4 and TRBJ1-6; a weak D match, TRBD1 (6 bases). This CDR3 spans 14 amino acids. CDR1 SGHNT and CDR2 YYREEE come from the germline V gene (reference sequence). The V and J ends lost 0 bases and 7 bases respectively, with 8 bases between them. The CDR3 spells CASSLEQGNSPLHF. CDR3 nucleotide sequence: TGTGCCAGCAGCTTGGAACAGGGAAATTCACCCCTCCACTTT.

About this clonotype itself: At one boundary the junction diverges from the germline segment, which might be a read error. The chain links TRBV5-6 to TRBJ2-3, with D tentatively TRBD1 (5 bases). This CDR3 contains 13 residues. In germline, CDR1 is SGHDT, CDR2 YYEEEE. The CDR3 here is CAGLRQGGDTEYF. CDR3 coding DNA: TGTGCGGGATTGAGGCAGGGTGGGGATACGGAGTATTTT. Looking up the rest from reference TRBV5-6 and TRBJ2-3 gives the full variable domain: DAGVTQSPTHLIKTRGQQVTLRCSPKSGHDTVSWYQQALGQGPQFIFQYYEEEERQRGNFPDRFSGHQFPNYSSELNVNALLLGDSALYLCAGLRQGGDTEYFGPGTRLTVL.

The rearrangement uses TRBV5-1 and TRBJ1-4, with D possibly matching TRBD1 (6 bases). Trimming pared 4 bases from V and 8 bases from J, leaving 21 bases between. The CDR3 runs 16 residues. The germline CDR1 and CDR2 sequences are SGHRS and YFSETQ. The CDR3 DNA reads TGCGCCAGCAGCAGGGGAAACAGGGCCGGGGGGGAAAAACTGTTTTTT. Its translation: CASSRGNRAGGEKLFF.

In its sample, this clonotype was seen many times. The chain uses TRBV7-6 and TRBJ2-3; 11 bases agree with TRBD2. Germline values: CDR1 SGHVS, CDR2 FNYEAQ. V gave up 4 bases and J gave up 3 bases; unmatched junction bases: 9. The CDR3 extends over 17 amino acids. The CDR3 loop reads CASSSVSSGGTTDTQYF. CDR3 nucleotides: TGTGCCAGCAGCTCTGTTTCTAGCGGGGGGACTACAGATACGCAGTATTTT.

This clonotype was recorded at least ten times. The V gene is TRBV7-9, the J gene TRBJ2-1, with D unclear. This CDR3 comprises 10 residues. CDR1 is SEHNR and CDR2 is FQNEAQ in the germline V gene (reference sequence). Trimming cost V 5 bases and J 10 bases, with 6 bases left between them. The CDR3 region is CASSGREQFF. DNA for the CDR3: TGTGCCAGCAGCGGTAGGGAGCAGTTCTTC.

The V call is TRBV12-3 or TRBV12-4, the J call TRBJ1-4; TRBD1 is a possible D gene (6 bases). The V end was cut by 5 bases, the J end by 2 bases, with 18 bases between. The CDR3 contains 17 residues. Here the CDR3 reads CASSAVQGFGTNEKLFF. CDR3 DNA: TGTGCCAGCAGTGCGGTACAGGGATTCGGTACTAATGAAAAACTGTTTTTT.

This clonotype occurred a few times. V and J are TRBV2 and TRBJ2-3; D may be TRBD2 (6 bases). The CDR3 loop spans 13 amino acids. In germline, CDR1 is SNHLY, CDR2 FYNNEI. V was clipped by 11 bases and J by 6 bases, with 18 bases between them. The CDR3 is CAGGTSLWDTQYF. CDR3 in DNA: TGTGCCGGCGGGACTTCTCTTTGGGATACGCAGTATTTT. Drawing the rest from reference TRBV2 and TRBJ2-3, the complete variable domain is EPEVTQTPSHQVTQMGQEVILRCVPISNHLYFYWYRQILGQKVEFLVSFYNNEISEKSEIFDDQFSVERPDGSNFTLKIRSTKLEDSAMYFCAGGTSLWDTQYFGPGTRLTVL.

In this sample, this clonotype turned up a few times. The chain joins TRBV18 to TRBJ2-4, with TRBD2 matching over 7 bases. Germline CDR1 reads KGHSH; CDR2 reads LQKENI. The CDR3 runs 13 residues. V shed 5 bases and J 7 bases; nucleotides not matched to a gene: 5. The CDR3 reads CASSVSGRNIQYF. In nucleotides, the CDR3 is TGTGCCAGCTCAGTTTCCGGGAGGAACATTCAGTACTTC.